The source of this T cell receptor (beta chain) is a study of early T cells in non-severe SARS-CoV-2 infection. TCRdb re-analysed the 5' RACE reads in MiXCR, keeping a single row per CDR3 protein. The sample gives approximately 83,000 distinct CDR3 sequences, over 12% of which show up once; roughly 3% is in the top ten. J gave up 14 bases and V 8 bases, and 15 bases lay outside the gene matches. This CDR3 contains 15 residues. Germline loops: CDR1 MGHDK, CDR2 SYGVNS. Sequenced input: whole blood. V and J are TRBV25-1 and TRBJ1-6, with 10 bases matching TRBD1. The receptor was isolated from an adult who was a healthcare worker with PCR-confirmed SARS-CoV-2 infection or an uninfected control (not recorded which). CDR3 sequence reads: CASGRTGTGVGSLHF. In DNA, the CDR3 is TGTGCCAGCGGGCGGACCGGGACAGGGGTAGGGTCCCTCCACTTT.